What follows are 4 T cell receptor beta chains derived from one specimen sequenced in a study of long-term antiretroviral therapy in people with HIV (dated by TCRdb to the early 2020s). The immunoSEQ hsTCRB v3.0 assay was used at survey level resolution for TRB variable region sequencing. In its TCRdb copy, this immuneACCESS table keeps in-frame sequences only and misses some clones. Where compared with another copy, unresolved V genes explain less than half of these, and the others have no known cause. The sample has about 20,000 clones on record, over 60% of them singletons. The ten biggest clones cover 14% of the sample. This material consisted of unsorted PBMCs, taken 2.9 years after starting antiretroviral therapy. The receptors originated from a woman in her 30s with HIV.

This clone showed up just once. This rearrangement joins TRBV7-8 to TRBJ1-2; tentatively, D is TRBD1 (6 bases). Per germline, CDR1 SGHVS and CDR2 FQNEAQ. Trimming stripped 2 bases from V and 10 bases from J, with 14 bases between. The CDR3 is 13 residues long. Written as DNA, the CDR3 is TGTGCCAGCAGCTTAAGGGGGGGTGGAGTCTACACCTTC. Amino acid sequence: CASSLRGGGVYTF.

This chain connects TRBV5-6 to TRBJ2-7, with D perhaps TRBD1 (6 bases). CDR3 size: 12 residues. Germline V lookup: CDR1 SGHDT, CDR2 YYEEEE. Trimming cost V 4 bases and J 10 bases, with 15 bases left between them. The CDR3 here is CASSRLWGQQYV. The CDR3 nucleotides read TGTGCCAGCAGCCGTCTATGGGGACAACAGTACGTC.

The gene calls are TRBV7-9 and TRBJ1-6, with 8 bases aligning to TRBD1. This CDR3 contains 16 residues. Germline loops: CDR1 SEHNR, CDR2 FQNEAQ (reference sequence). The ends lost 5 bases at V and 6 bases at J; junction bases unmatched: 9. The CDR3 reads CASSTRQGIVNSPLHF. Written as DNA, the CDR3 is TGTGCCAGCAGCACTCGACAGGGGATCGTTAATTCACCCCTCCACTTT. The full variable domain, rest sourced from reference TRBV7-9 and TRBJ1-6, is DTGVSQNPRHKITKRGQNVTFRCDPISEHNRLYWYRQTLGQGPEFLTYFQNEAQLEKSRLLSDRFSAERPKGSFSTLEIQRTEQGDSAMYLCASSTRQGIVNSPLHFGNGTRLTVT.

This clone was picked up one time. The chain employs TRBV9 and TRBJ2-1, with 8 bases that match TRBD2. Germline V gives CDR1 SGDLS, CDR2 YYNGEE. Trimming cost V 3 bases and J 7 bases; bases outside gene matches: 12. The CDR3 sequence is 16 residues long. CDR3 in DNA: TGTGCCAGCAGCGGACCTGTGGCGGGGGGTTTGAATGAGCAGTTCTTC. It encodes CASSGPVAGGLNEQFF.